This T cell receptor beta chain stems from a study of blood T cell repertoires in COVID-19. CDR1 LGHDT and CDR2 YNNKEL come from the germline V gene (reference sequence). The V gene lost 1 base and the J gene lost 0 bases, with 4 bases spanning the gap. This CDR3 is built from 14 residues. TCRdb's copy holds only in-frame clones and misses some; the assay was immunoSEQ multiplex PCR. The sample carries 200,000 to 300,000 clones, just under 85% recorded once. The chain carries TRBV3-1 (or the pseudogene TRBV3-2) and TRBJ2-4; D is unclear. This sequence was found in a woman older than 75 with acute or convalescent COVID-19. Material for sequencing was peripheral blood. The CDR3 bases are TGTGCCAGCAGCCAAGGAGTAGCCAAAAACATTCAGTACTTC. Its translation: CASSQGVAKNIQYF.